What follows is one T cell receptor beta chain and its context. Its antigen is undetermined. CDR3 length: 12 amino acids. V gave up 5 bases and J gave up 7 bases, with 12 bases separating them. The germline CDR1 and CDR2 sequences are MNHEY and SVGAGI. Sequencing used immunoSEQ version 4 in survey mode. The table came from immunoSEQ multiplex PCR; TCRdb's copy has only in-frame clones and leaves some out. Among just under 20,000 clones listed, approximately 80% were seen once. This specimen comes from a study of persistence of HIV-infected CD4 T cells. Study as a whole: Up to about 180 mL blood was drawn at multiple time points; a couple of donors had single-time leukapheresis.

Cells were stimulated with CMV-infected fibroblast lysates at 8 to 10 ug/mL. CD4+ T cells upregulating both CD40 ligand and CD69 were sorted as responding cells. The V call is TRBV6-5, the J call TRBJ2-7, with D possibly TRBD2 on 6 matching bases. This TCR came from an adult man with HIV who was CMV-seropositive. Material: CD4+ T cells sorted from PBMCs after approximately 19-hour stimulation, obtained from a patient who received antiretroviral therapy. CDR3 coding DNA: TGTGCCAGCAGTCCCCGGGCGGGGGAGCAGTACTTC. As protein: CASSPRAGEQYF.